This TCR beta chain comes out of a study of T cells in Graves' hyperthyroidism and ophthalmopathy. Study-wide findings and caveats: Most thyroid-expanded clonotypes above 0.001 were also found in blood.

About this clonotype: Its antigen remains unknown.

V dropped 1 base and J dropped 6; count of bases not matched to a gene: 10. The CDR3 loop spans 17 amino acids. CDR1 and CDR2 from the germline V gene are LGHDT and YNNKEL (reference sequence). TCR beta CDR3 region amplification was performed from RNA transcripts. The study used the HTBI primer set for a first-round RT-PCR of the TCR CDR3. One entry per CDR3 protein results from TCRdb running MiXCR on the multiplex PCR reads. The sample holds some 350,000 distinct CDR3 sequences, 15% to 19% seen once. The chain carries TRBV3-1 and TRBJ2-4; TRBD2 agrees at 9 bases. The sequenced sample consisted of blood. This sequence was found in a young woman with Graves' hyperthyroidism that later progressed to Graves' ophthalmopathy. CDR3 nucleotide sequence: TGTGCCAGCAGCCAAGGGCAGCTAGCGGGATTGGGAAACATTCAGTACTTC. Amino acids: CASSQGQLAGLGNIQYF.